The rows below give T cell receptor beta chains drawn from one sample of a study of shared clonotypes between healthy human individuals. Repertoires were generated with immunoSEQ multiplex PCR, while TCRdb's copy carries only in-frame clones and drops some. Of nearly 750,000 clones listed, around 77% are singletons. The sequenced material came from memory CD4+ T cells sorted from blood. These TCRs come from a woman aged 25 to 39 in good health. The CDR3 runs from the conserved cysteine through the conserved F or W. A D gene is named only where the DNA matches it firmly. Size is stated for part of the rows, as once, few or many counts, or as a class when the clone is expanded.

TRBJ1-2 TRBV10-1 NA NA CASSGDLGEVNGYTF TGCGCCAGCAGTGGAGATTTAGGGGAGGTGAATGGCTACACCTTC
TRBJ1-3 TRBV7-9 NA NA CASSHFGNTIYF TGTGCCAGCAGCCATTTTGGAAACACCATATATTTT
TRBJ2-1 TRBV28 few TRBD1 CASSSGQVINEQFF TGTGCCAGCAGTTCGGGACAGGTAATCAATGAGCAGTTCTTC
TRBJ2-3 TRBV23-1 NA NA CASSQSGRNTDTQYF TGCGCCAGCAGTCAATCGGGACGGAACACAGATACGCAGTATTTT
TRBJ1-4 TRBV28 NA NA CASSLEGGTNEKLFF TGTGCCAGCAGTTTAGAGGGAGGTACTAATGAAAAACTGTTTTTT
TRBJ2-1 TRBV5-1 NA TRBD2 CASSSATSGMISYNEQFF TGCGCCAGCAGCTCCGCCACTAGCGGGATGATTTCCTACAATGAGCAGTTCTTC
TRBJ1-5 TRBV9 NA NA CASSATGYEPQHF TGTGCCAGCAGCGCTACAGGGTACGAGCCCCAGCATTTT
TRBJ2-1 TRBV19 NA NA CASSNYGNEQFF TGTGCCAGTAGTAATTACGGGAATGAGCAGTTCTTC
TRBJ2-7 TRBV4-1 NA NA CASSRDNQYEQYF TGCGCCAGCAGCCGGGACAACCAGTACGAGCAGTACTTC
TRBJ1-6 TRBV2 NA NA CASLALRDNSPLHF TGTGCCAGCCTTGCTTTACGGGACAATTCACCCCTCCACTTT
TRBJ2-3 TRBV6-6 NA TRBD2 CASGREAGTSTDTQYF TGTGCCAGCGGAAGGGAAGCGGGAACTAGCACAGATACGCAGTATTTT
TRBJ2-2 TRBV19 NA TRBD2 CASRGGTSGGNTGELFF TGTGCCAGTAGAGGTGGGACTAGCGGGGGAAACACCGGGGAGCTGTTTTTT
TRBJ2-3 TRBV2 NA NA CASFSGPSTDTQYF TGTGCCAGCTTCAGTGGACCAAGCACAGATACGCAGTATTTT